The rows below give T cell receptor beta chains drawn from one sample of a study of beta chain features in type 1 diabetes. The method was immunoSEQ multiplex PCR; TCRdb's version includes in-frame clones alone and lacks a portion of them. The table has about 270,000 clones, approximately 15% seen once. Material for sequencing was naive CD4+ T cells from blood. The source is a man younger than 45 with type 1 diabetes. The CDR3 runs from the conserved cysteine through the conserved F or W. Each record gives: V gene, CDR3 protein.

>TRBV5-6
CASSLEPSRGYTF
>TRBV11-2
CASTIGLADTGELFF
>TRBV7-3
CASTTGNTGELFF
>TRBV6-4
CASSLQGYTGELFF
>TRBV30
CARSAAFRETQYF
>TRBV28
CASSLDSGPAYEQYF
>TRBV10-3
CAISSGTSGTSYEQYF
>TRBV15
CATSRETGAQYF
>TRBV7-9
CASSLGGRAYNEQFF
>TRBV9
CASSTGTGGTGNTIYF
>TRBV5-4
CASSFPAERYNEQFF
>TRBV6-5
CASSYGGGAAEQYF
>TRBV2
CASSAGNSNQPQHF
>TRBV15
CATSSPLGGSYNEQFF
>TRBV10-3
CAIRASGGNEQFF
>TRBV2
CASRLAGGSTDTQYF
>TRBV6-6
CASRTAGRTYEQYF